The rows below give T cell receptor beta chains drawn from one sample of a study of CD8 T cells in Susac syndrome. TCRdb analysed the immunoSEQ multiplex PCR reads with MiXCR anew, one entry per CDR3 protein. This sample has about 130,000 distinct CDR3 sequences, with 85% to 95% found just once. The sample consisted of CD8+ T cells from PBMCs. The receptors originated from a human donor with Susac syndrome. The CDR3 runs from the conserved cysteine through the conserved F or W. D genes are given only for firm matches. Rows give clone size only sometimes, using once, few, many, or a class for an expanded clone.

abundance,v_gene,j_gene,d_gene,CDR3nt,CDR3aa
-,TRBV5-1,TRBJ2-5,TRBD1,TGCGCCAGCAGCTTTGAAGGTGCGACAGGGGAAGAGACCCAGTACTTC,CASSFEGATGEETQYF
-,TRBV27,TRBJ2-1,TRBD2,TGTGCCAGCAGTCCGGCAGGGAGGGATGAGCAGTTCTTC,CASSPAGRDEQFF
once,TRBV4-1,TRBJ2-2,TRBD2,TGCGCCAGCAGCCAGAAAGGGGTTAGCGGGAAAGGCGACACCGGGGAGCTGTTTTTT,CASSQKGVSGKGDTGELFF
-,TRBV6-1,TRBJ2-1,-,TGTGCCAGCAGTGAAGTTTTTTTTTCGGGTGAGCAGTTCTTC,CASSEVFFSGEQFF
-,TRBV30,TRBJ1-2,-,TGTGCCTGGAGTGTCCCCGGCGTTCCCCGGAGCGACTATGGCTACACCTTC,CAWSVPGVPRSDYGYTF
-,TRBV7-9,TRBJ2-1,TRBD1,TGTGCCAGCAACCCGGGACAGGGGGCCAAAGATGAGCAGTTCTTC,CASNPGQGAKDEQFF
-,TRBV15,TRBJ2-7,-,TGTGCCACCAGCAGATCCGAATACGAGCAGTACTTC,CATSRSEYEQYF
-,TRBV4-1,TRBJ2-5,-,TGCGCCAGCAGCCACGAGAAAGAGACCCAGTACTTC,CASSHEKETQYF
-,TRBV18,TRBJ1-1,TRBD1,TGTGCCAGCTCACCAGGGGACAGTATTGAAGCTTTCTTT,CASSPGDSIEAFF
-,TRBV24-1,TRBJ2-3,-,TGTGCCACCAGCGTCGACAGTCTCACAGATACGCAGTATTTT,CATSVDSLTDTQYF
once,TRBV12-3/TRBV12-4,TRBJ1-5,-,TGTGCCAGCAGCCCTGGAGCCTCCGGTCAGCCCCAGCATTTT,CASSPGASGQPQHF
-,TRBV2,TRBJ1-2,-,TGTGCCAGCACCTCCCCGAGGGCGAACACCTTC,CASTSPRANTF
-,TRBV11-2,TRBJ2-4,-,TGTGCCAGCCTTCACTTAAGCCTCGCCAAAAACATTCAGTACTTC,CASLHLSLAKNIQYF
-,TRBV28,TRBJ2-7,-,TGTGCCAGCAGTTTAGGTCCTGAGAGACGGACGCTCTGGTACGAGCAGTACTTC,CASSLGPERRTLWYEQYF
-,TRBV11-2,TRBJ2-7,-,TGTGCCAGCAGCGGCCTTGAGAGCTTCTCTCCCTACGAGCAGTACTTC,CASSGLESFSPYEQYF
-,TRBV6-1,TRBJ2-2,-,TGTGCCAGCAGTGAAAGTCGGAGGGGAACGGGGGTTAACACCGGGGAGCTGTTTTTT,CASSESRRGTGVNTGELFF
-,TRBV4-1,TRBJ2-7,-,TGCGCCAGCAGCCAGCCGACAATGGACGAGCAGTACTTC,CASSQPTMDEQYF
-,TRBV7-7,TRBJ1-1,-,TGTGCTAGCAGCTTACTGGGAGTAGAAGCTTTCTTT,CASSLLGVEAFF
once,TRBV12-3/TRBV12-4,TRBJ2-5,-,TGTGCCAGCAGCCCCCCTCAAGAGACCCAGTACTTC,CASSPPQETQYF
few,TRBV29-1,TRBJ2-7,TRBD2,TGCAGCGTCCTAGCCCCTGGGGCTAGCGGGAGAGGTGAGCAGTACTTC,CSVLAPGASGRGEQYF
-,TRBV5-6,TRBJ1-1,-,TGTGCCAGCAGCTTCGGGCCGGCGGGAGAAGCTTTCTTT,CASSFGPAGEAFF
-,TRBV6-1,TRBJ2-7,-,TGTGCCAGCATCTCGAGGGCCCAAGCTTACGAGCAGTACTTC,CASISRAQAYEQYF
-,TRBV9,TRBJ2-5,TRBD1,TGTGCCAGCAGCGAGGGACAGACCCAAGAGACCCAGTACTTC,CASSEGQTQETQYF
-,TRBV5-1,TRBJ2-3,-,TGCGCCAGCAGCTTATTTTTGCGGGCCGGGTGGATAACAGATACGCAGTATTTT,CASSLFLRAGWITDTQYF
-,TRBV20-1,TRBJ2-5,TRBD2,TGCAGTGCTCCTAGAACTAGCGGGCCCCAAGAGACCCAGTACTTC,CSAPRTSGPQETQYF
once,TRBV29-1,TRBJ2-7,-,TGCAGCGTCATTACAGGGACGGAGAAAGTAGCGTACTCCTACGAGCAGTACTTC,CSVITGTEKVAYSYEQYF
-,TRBV20-1,TRBJ1-5,-,TGCAGTGCTAGAGATGGGAATCAGCCCCAGCATTTT,CSARDGNQPQHF
-,TRBV2,TRBJ2-3,-,TGTGCCAGCGGGAGACTAGTCCCAGATACGCAGTATTTT,CASGRLVPDTQYF
-,TRBV3-1,TRBJ2-1,-,TGTGCCAGCAGCCAAGTTTCGGGCGGTGAGCAGTTCTTC,CASSQVSGGEQFF
-,TRBV9,TRBJ2-7,-,TGTGCCAGTCGACTCCCGGGCCCCATGCACGAGCAGTACTTC,CASRLPGPMHEQYF
-,TRBV12-3/TRBV12-4,TRBJ1-4,-,TGTGCCAGCACCCAAGGTGAAAAACTGTTTTTT,CASTQGEKLFF
-,TRBV5-1,TRBJ2-7,-,TGCGCCAGCAGCTTGGGTACAGGAATGGTAGCCTACGAGCAGTACTTC,CASSLGTGMVAYEQYF
-,TRBV5-1,TRBJ2-5,-,TGCGCCAGCAGCTCTACAGAGAATTCCCAAGAGACCCAGTACTTC,CASSSTENSQETQYF
-,TRBV27,TRBJ2-7,TRBD2,TGTGCCAGCAGTTCCTCTAGCGGGAGGTTCTACGAGCAGTACTTC,CASSSSSGRFYEQYF
-,TRBV30,TRBJ1-6,-,TGTGCCTGGAGTGGATTGAGGGGGGTATTGGAAAATTCACCCCTCCACTTT,CAWSGLRGVLENSPLHF
-,TRBV9,TRBJ2-1,TRBD2,TGTGCCAGCAGCGCGGGACTAGCGGGAGGGAATGAGCAGTTCTTC,CASSAGLAGGNEQFF
once,TRBV5-1,TRBJ2-1,TRBD2,TGCGCCAGCAGCTCCGGACTAGCGGGGGCTTTGGCGCAGTTCTTC,CASSSGLAGALAQFF
-,TRBV20-1,TRBJ2-7,TRBD1,TGCAGTGCTAGGGAGGGACAGGACTACGAGCAGTACTTC,CSAREGQDYEQYF